These T cell receptor beta chains were read from a single sample in a study of T cell responses to AZD1222 COVID-19 vaccine. The table came from immunoSEQ multiplex PCR; TCRdb's copy has only in-frame clones and leaves some out. The table records around 140,000 clones, roughly nine tenths of them present only once. This material consisted of peripheral blood, taken 28 days after the second dose of the MenACWY control vaccine. Source of these receptors: an adult who received the MenACWY meningococcal vaccine as a control. Both conserved end residues are part of each CDR3. A D gene is named only where the DNA matches it firmly. The size entry is marked missing in some rows and otherwise reads once, few, many or a size class.

d_gene	v_gene	abundance	j_gene	CDR3aa	CDR3nt
NA	TRBV25-1	once	TRBJ1-1	CASSRGSNTEAFF	TGTGCCAGCAGCAGAGGGTCGAACACTGAAGCTTTCTTT
TRBD1	TRBV19	NA	TRBJ2-7	CASSTTGTGANEQYF	TGTGCCAGTAGTACAACCGGGACAGGGGCAAACGAGCAGTACTTC
NA	TRBV7-2	NA	TRBJ1-6	CASRPGTSYNSPLHF	TGTGCCAGCAGGCCCGGGACGAGCTATAATTCACCCCTCCACTTT
TRBD1	TRBV6-5	few	TRBJ1-1	CASRRDSKPEAFF	TGTGCCAGCAGACGGGACAGTAAACCTGAAGCTTTCTTT
TRBD1	TRBV9	NA	TRBJ1-1	CASSVGGQLNTEAFF	TGTGCCAGCAGCGTAGGGGGACAGTTGAACACTGAAGCTTTCTTT
TRBD1	TRBV7-6	NA	TRBJ2-2	CASSFLGQALTGELFF	TGTGCCAGCAGCTTCCTGGGACAGGCGCTCACCGGGGAGCTGTTTTTT
NA	TRBV14	NA	TRBJ2-3	CASSQDWADTQYF	TGTGCCAGCAGCCAAGATTGGGCAGATACGCAGTATTTT
NA	TRBV6-2/TRBV6-3	NA	TRBJ2-2	CASSASALLFF	TGTGCCAGCAGCGCCTCTGCTCTTCTGTTTTTT
TRBD2	TRBV10-3	few	TRBJ2-3	CAISDSTSGGDTQYF	TGTGCCATCAGTGACTCGACTAGCGGGGGAGATACGCAGTATTTT
TRBD1	TRBV7-8	NA	TRBJ1-1	CASSPRTGGGDTEAFF	TGTGCCAGCAGCCCGCGGACAGGAGGTGGGGACACTGAAGCTTTCTTT
NA	TRBV25-1	few	TRBJ2-1	CASRTDSYNEQFF	TGTGCCAGCAGGACGGACAGTTACAATGAGCAGTTCTTC
NA	TRBV27	NA	TRBJ2-1	CASSFYRADDEQFF	TGTGCCAGCAGTTTCTACAGGGCGGACGATGAGCAGTTCTTC
NA	TRBV2	NA	TRBJ1-1	CASRSGAGTEAFF	TGTGCCAGCAGAAGTGGGGCGGGCACTGAAGCTTTCTTT
TRBD1	TRBV7-9	NA	TRBJ2-5	CASSFPGTGAETQYF	TGTGCCAGCAGCTTCCCCGGGACAGGGGCTGAGACCCAGTACTTC
NA	TRBV28	NA	TRBJ2-7	CASSQFSYEQYF	TGTGCCAGCAGTCAGTTCAGCTACGAGCAGTACTTC
NA	TRBV15	NA	TRBJ1-4	CATSRSQVHNEKLFF	TGTGCCACCAGCAGGTCACAGGTACATAATGAAAAACTGTTTTTT
TRBD1	TRBV15	NA	TRBJ2-7	CATSGQGGSEQYF	TGTGCCACCAGCGGACAGGGGGGGAGCGAGCAGTACTTC
NA	TRBV29-1	NA	TRBJ1-2	CSVEAGRIEAYGYTF	TGCAGCGTTGAAGCGGGACGGATAGAGGCTTATGGCTACACCTTC
NA	TRBV27	NA	TRBJ1-2	CASSPQEQRRTRYYGYTF	TGTGCCAGCAGCCCCCAGGAGCAGCGCCGTACCCGATACTATGGCTACACCTTC
NA	TRBV3-1/TRBV3-2	NA	TRBJ2-2	CASTRQGGTGELFF	TGTGCCAGCACCCGCCAGGGGGGCACCGGGGAGCTGTTTTTT
TRBD2	TRBV7-9	NA	TRBJ2-3	CASSAWTSGYTDTQYF	TGTGCCAGCAGCGCATGGACTAGCGGGTACACAGATACGCAGTATTTT
NA	TRBV6-5	NA	TRBJ2-3	CASSLSGAGDTQYF	TGTGCCAGCAGCCTCTCGGGGGCAGGGGATACGCAGTATTTT
TRBD1	TRBV7-8	NA	TRBJ1-6	CASSIQGGGSPLHF	TGTGCCAGCAGCATTCAGGGGGGTGGGTCACCCCTCCACTTT
TRBD1	TRBV11-2	NA	TRBJ2-1	CASSLGQGDHNEQFF	TGTGCCAGCAGCTTAGGACAGGGTGACCACAATGAGCAGTTCTTC
TRBD1	TRBV9	NA	TRBJ2-7	CASSVALGQGVYEQYF	TGTGCCAGCAGCGTAGCTTTAGGACAGGGGGTTTACGAGCAGTACTTC
NA	TRBV7-9	NA	TRBJ2-7	CASSLRDIPYEQYF	TGTGCCAGCAGTTTAAGGGACATTCCCTACGAGCAGTACTTC
TRBD1	TRBV5-1	NA	TRBJ1-2	CASRTGTGDFYGYTF	TGCGCCAGCAGAACCGGGACAGGGGATTTCTATGGCTACACCTTC
TRBD2	TRBV5-1	NA	TRBJ2-1	CASSLGTSVYEQFF	TGCGCCAGCAGCTTGGGTACTAGCGTCTATGAGCAGTTCTTC
NA	TRBV10-1	NA	TRBJ2-1	CASSPGALEQFF	TGCGCCAGCAGCCCAGGGGCCCTGGAGCAGTTCTTC
NA	TRBV7-2	NA	TRBJ1-1	CASSSTGNTEAFF	TGTGCCAGCAGCTCAACAGGGAACACTGAAGCTTTCTTT
TRBD1	TRBV11-1	once	TRBJ2-3	CASSWDSEGSDTQYF	TGTGCCAGCAGTTGGGACAGTGAAGGGTCAGATACGCAGTATTTT
NA	TRBV18	NA	TRBJ1-1	CASFGGSSEAFF	TGTGCCAGCTTCGGGGGGTCCTCTGAAGCTTTCTTT
TRBD1	TRBV14	NA	TRBJ1-4	CASSQTGLNEKLFF	TGTGCCAGCAGCCAGACAGGGCTGAATGAAAAACTGTTTTTT
NA	TRBV6-5	NA	TRBJ1-5	CASSSRGSNQPQHF	TGTGCCAGCAGTTCCCGGGGTAGCAATCAGCCCCAGCATTTT
TRBD1	TRBV11-2	once	TRBJ2-3	CASSLWQGGRGTDTQYF	TGTGCCAGCAGCTTATGGCAAGGGGGCAGGGGCACAGATACGCAGTATTTT
TRBD1	TRBV28	NA	TRBJ2-7	CASSLPTDRGRWEQYF	TGTGCCAGCAGTTTGCCCACCGACAGGGGGCGCTGGGAGCAGTACTTC